The 26 T cell receptor beta chains below all came from one sample that was sequenced in a study of cytomegalovirus exposure and HLA in healthy donors. 13 Jbeta primers and 60 Vbeta primers were used for the PCR. TCRdb keeps only in-frame clones here, not all; method: immunoSEQ multiplex PCR. The repertoire holds approximately 150,000 clones, with 68% as singletons. Sequences were obtained from PBMCs. The receptors come from a woman between 35 and 50 years old in good health and CMV-seropositive.

The chain couples TRBV9 to TRBJ2-5; D gene uncertain. The germline V and J ends were trimmed by 3 bases and 1 base, with 4 bases remaining between them. Germline V CDR1 and CDR2: SGDLS, YYNGEE. The CDR3 sequence is 12 residues long. The DNA for the CDR3 is TGTGCCAGCAGCGCCGTCCAAGAGACCCAGTACTTC. It specifies CASSAVQETQYF.

This clone was found a few times. The chain couples TRBV2 to TRBJ2-7; 7 bases align to TRBD1. Unmatched junction bases numbered 3, after V lost 8 bases and J lost 2 bases. Looked up from germline, CDR1 is SNHLY and CDR2 is FYNNEI. The CDR3 runs 12 residues. The CDR3 here is CASRDSAYEQYF. CDR3 bases: TGTGCCAGCCGGGACAGCGCCTACGAGCAGTACTTC.

The sample holds a few counts of this clone. J is TRBJ2-7 and V is TRBV28; possible D gene TRBD1, 6 bases. Per germline, CDR1 MDHEN and CDR2 SYDVKM. CDR3 size: 12 residues. The germline V and J ends were trimmed by 4 bases and 4 bases, with 8 bases remaining between them. CDR3 sequence: CASSSGAYEQYF. In DNA, the CDR3 is TGTGCCAGCAGTTCAGGGGCATACGAGCAGTACTTC.

The rearrangement links TRBV19 to TRBJ2-1; 9 bases are a match to TRBD2. Germline V CDR1 and CDR2: LNHDA, SQIVND (reference sequence). The CDR3 runs to 18 residues. V lost 2 bases to trimming and J lost 4 bases; unmatched junction nucleotides: 12. CDR3 coding DNA: TGTGCCAGTAGTATAAACAGGCCCGGACTAGCGCGGTACAATGAGCAGTTCTTC. Translated, it gives CASSINRPGLARYNEQFF.

The rearrangement joins TRBV9 to TRBJ2-7; 7 bases line up with TRBD1. The CDR3 sequence is 14 residues long. After removal of 0 bases from V and 3 bases from J, the junction contained 3 bases not matched to a gene. From germline, CDR1 is SGDLS and CDR2 YYNGEE. The CDR3 DNA reads TGTGCCAGCAGCGTAGCCGGGACAGACTACGAGCAGTACTTC. It specifies CASSVAGTDYEQYF. Full variable domain (missing parts from reference TRBV9 and TRBJ2-7): DSGVTQTPKHLITATGQRVTLRCSPRSGDLSVYWYQQSLDQGLQFLIQYYNGEERAKGNILERFSAQQFPDLHSELNLSSLELGDSALYFCASSVAGTDYEQYFGPGTRLTVT.

The chain links TRBV29-1 to TRBJ2-1; 7 bases are a match to TRBD1. This CDR3 comprises 13 residues. J gave up 5 bases and V 1 base, and 2 bases lay outside the gene matches. Per the germline V gene, CDR1 is SQVTM and CDR2 is ANQGSEA. The CDR3 nucleotides are TGCAGCGTTGAAGGGGACAGAAACAATGAGCAGTTCTTC. This sequence encodes CSVEGDRNNEQFF.

The rearrangement joins TRBV6-5 to TRBJ2-7, with TRBD1 matching 8 bases. Trimming took 6 bases from V and 4 from J; bases not matched to a gene: 8. This CDR3 comprises 14 residues. From germline, CDR1 is MNHEY and CDR2 SVGAGI. The CDR3 DNA sequence: TGTGCCAGCAGATACGACAGGGGCGGGTACGAGCAGTACTTC. Amino acid sequence: CASRYDRGGYEQYF.

Here the CDR3 DNA reads TGTGCCAGCAGTACCGGGACAGGGAGGGAGCAGTACTTC. It translates to CASSTGTGREQYF. This chain links TRBV6-5 with TRBJ2-7; TRBD1 matches 9 bases. The CDR3 sequence is 13 residues long. Germline V gene sequence: CDR1 MNHEY, CDR2 SVGAGI. The V gene end was trimmed by 5 bases and the J gene end by 7 bases; junction bases not matched to a gene: 6.

The rearrangement joins TRBV7-2 to TRBJ1-4; 11 bases line up with TRBD1. This CDR3 has 14 amino acids. V dropped 5 bases and J dropped 6; count of bases not matched to a gene: 2. Looked up from germline, CDR1 is SGHTA and CDR2 is FQGNSA. As DNA, the CDR3 is TGTGCCAGCAGCGCGGACAGGGGGCATGAAAAACTGTTTTTT. Translated: CASSADRGHEKLFF.

The chain has TRBV19 and TRBJ1-2; TRBD1 matches 11 bases. CDR1 is LNHDA and CDR2 is SQIVND in the germline V gene (reference sequence). CDR3 size: 14 residues. V lost 6 bases and J lost 3; bases outside the gene matches: 3. CDR3 in DNA: TGTGCCAGTAGGGGGACAGGGGGAGACTATGGCTACACCTTC. Translating it yields CASRGTGGDYGYTF.

For the CDR3, the DNA is TGTGCCAGCAGCGTAGGAACTAGTAGGTACGAGCAGTACTTC. Its protein product is CASSVGTSRYEQYF. The chain is built from TRBV9 and TRBJ2-7; D possibly corresponds to TRBD2 (5 bases). V lost 0 bases and J lost 4, with 11 bases in between. The germline gives CDR1 SGDLS, CDR2 YYNGEE. The CDR3 is 14 amino acids.

The V and J genes are TRBV19 and TRBJ2-6, with TRBD1 identical over 9 bases. The junction had 4 bases not matched to a gene; V was cut back by 6 bases and J by 1 base. Germline V gives CDR1 LNHDA, CDR2 SQIVND (reference sequence). The CDR3 consists of 16 residues. CDR3 sequence (DNA): TGTGCCAGTAGGGTGGGACAGGGTTCTGGGGCCAACGTCCTGACTTTC. Translation: CASRVGQGSGANVLTF. Together with reference TRBV19 and TRBJ2-6, the CDR3 gives the full variable domain: DGGITQSPKYLFRKEGQNVTLSCEQNLNHDAMYWYRQDPGQGLRLIYYSQIVNDFQKGDIAEGYSVSREKKESFPLTVTSAQKNPTAFYLCASRVGQGSGANVLTFGAGSRLTVL.

The CDR3 sequence: CASSLRGTGINTEAFF. The CDR3, as DNA: TGTGCCAGCAGTTTACGGGGGACAGGGATTAACACTGAAGCTTTCTTT. V usage is TRBV6-5 and J usage is TRBJ1-1; the match to TRBD1 covers 9 bases. CDR1 and CDR2 from the germline V gene are MNHEY and SVGAGI. V lost 4 bases and J lost 2; bases outside the gene matches: 8. This CDR3 contains 16 residues.

The chain couples TRBV6-5 to TRBJ1-1, with D tentatively TRBD1 (5 bases). The CDR3 length is 14 residues. CDR1 is MNHEY and CDR2 is SVGAGI in the germline V gene. The V gene lost 0 bases and the J gene lost 5 bases, with 10 bases spanning the gap. CDR3 nucleotides: TGTGCCAGCAGTTACTCCAGGGAAAGGACTGAAGCTTTCTTT. Translation gives CASSYSRERTEAFF.

This chain uses TRBV27 with TRBJ2-3, with 7 bases aligning to TRBD2. Germline assignment: CDR1 MNHEY and CDR2 SMNVEV (reference sequence). CDR3 length: 14 amino acids. The V gene end was trimmed by 7 bases and the J gene end by 3 bases; junction bases not matched to a gene: 7. This chain's CDR3 is CASTLAASTDTQYF. Here the CDR3 DNA reads TGTGCCAGCACCCTAGCGGCCTCGACAGATACGCAGTATTTT.

This chain links TRBV5-1 with TRBJ1-1, with 9 bases aligning to TRBD1. The V gene's germline CDR1 is SGHRS and CDR2 YFSETQ. The CDR3 loop spans 13 amino acids. V trimming: 4 bases; J trimming: 6 bases; junction bases outside the gene matches: 4. CDR3 sequence (DNA): TGCGCCAGCAGCCCTTACAGGGGGCCTGAAGCTTTCTTT. This sequence encodes CASSPYRGPEAFF.

The V call is TRBV7-6, the J call TRBJ2-1, with 8 bases that match TRBD1. Looked up from germline, CDR1 is SGHVS and CDR2 is FNYEAQ. The CDR3 contains 16 residues. V was pared by 5 bases and J by 1 base, with 7 bases of the junction left unmatched. DNA of the CDR3: TGTGCCAGCAGCCGAACTGGACAGGGTTCCTACAATGAGCAGTTCTTC. Translated, it gives CASSRTGQGSYNEQFF. The full variable domain, in which reference TRBV7-6 and TRBJ2-1 provide the parts outside the CDR3, is GAGVSQSPRYKVTKRGQDVALRCDPISGHVSLYWYRQALGQGPEFLTYFNYEAQQDKSGLPNDRFSAERPEGSISTLTIQRTEQRDSAMYRCASSRTGQGSYNEQFFGPGTRLTVL.

This clone has just a few counts. V gene TRBV5-4 combines with J gene TRBJ2-3; D call uncertain. Germline V gene lookup returns CDR1 SGHNT and CDR2 YYREEE (reference sequence). The CDR3 is 14 residues long. V lost 2 bases and J lost 0, with 7 bases in between. The CDR3 spells CASSFTVSTDTQYF. The CDR3 DNA follows: TGTGCCAGCAGCTTTACAGTGAGCACAGATACGCAGTATTTT.

The chain links TRBV11-2 to TRBJ2-7; the D is unclear. This CDR3 comprises 15 residues. The germline CDR1 and CDR2 sequences are SGHAT and FQNNGV. V lost 4 bases to trimming and J lost 0 bases, with 13 bases between them. CDR3 bases: TGTGCCAGCAGCTCGTTTACAGCCCGCTCCTACGAGCAGTACTTC. Translated, it gives CASSSFTARSYEQYF.

The V and J genes are TRBV28 and TRBJ2-7; TRBD2 matches at 13 bases. The germline V gene encodes CDR1 MDHEN and CDR2 SYDVKM. J lost 0 bases, V lost 5 bases, and 7 bases had no gene match. This CDR3 contains 17 residues. The CDR3 DNA reads TGTGCCAGCAGTGACGGACTAGCGGGAGTCAGCTCCTACGAGCAGTACTTC. Protein sequence: CASSDGLAGVSSYEQYF.

J is TRBJ1-4 and V is TRBV25-1; the D is unclear. Trimming shortened V by 0 bases and J by 8 bases, and 13 bases separated the two germline ends. The CDR3 length is 15 residues. CDR1 is MGHDK and CDR2 is SYGVNS in the germline V gene. CDR3 sequence: CASSEYDRRGEKLFF. CDR3 DNA sequence: TGTGCCAGCAGTGAATATGATAGGAGAGGGGAAAAACTGTTTTTT.

The chain recombines TRBV4-1 with TRBJ1-3; TRBD1 aligns across 7 bases. There are 15 residues in the CDR3. Germline trimming cut 3 bases from V and 4 bases from J; bases unmatched to any gene: 6. Germline assignment: CDR1 MGHRA and CDR2 YSYEKL. The CDR3 DNA sequence: TGCGCCAGCAGCCACGACAGGGCCGGGGGAAACACCATATATTTT. Its protein is CASSHDRAGGNTIYF.

The rearrangement links TRBV7-3 to TRBJ2-2, with TRBD1 matching 8 bases. With 5 bases clipped from V and 6 bases from J, the junction kept 8 bases outside the gene matches. CDR1 is SGHTA, CDR2 FQGTGA, per germline. The CDR3 is made up of 15 amino acids. Written as DNA, the CDR3 is TGTGCCAGCAGCCCAAGGACAGGGTTCGCCGGGGAGCTGTTTTTT. It is translated as CASSPRTGFAGELFF.

This clone has more than one count but fewer than ten. The chain has TRBV6-5 and TRBJ2-7; no reliable D call. Germline V gene lookup returns CDR1 MNHEY and CDR2 SVGAGI. This CDR3 is 13 amino acids long. Deletions cut 0 bases from V and 6 bases from J, with 9 bases between. Written as DNA, the CDR3 is TGTGCCAGCAGTTACTCGGGCATGCTCGAGCAGTACTTC. Encoded protein: CASSYSGMLEQYF.

This clone was detected only once. The chain joins TRBV27 to TRBJ2-5, with 9 bases identical to TRBD2. Germline CDR1 MNHEY, CDR2 SMNVEV (reference sequence). The CDR3 spans 15 residues. The junction had 10 bases not matched to a gene; V was cut back by 6 bases and J by 5 bases. The CDR3 DNA sequence: TGTGCCAGCAGCCTGTTTGCGGGAGGGCTTGAGACCCAGTACTTC. This gives the protein CASSLFAGGLETQYF.

The chain links TRBV13 to TRBJ2-7; weak D call: TRBD1 (7 bases). The germline V and J ends were trimmed by 5 bases and 4 bases, with 15 bases remaining between them. The CDR3 loop spans 14 amino acids. Germline CDR1 reads PRHDT; CDR2 reads FYEKMQ (reference sequence). The DNA for the CDR3 is TGTGCCAGCAGCAGAGGGGGCGCGGGGTACGAGCAGTACTTC. It specifies CASSRGGAGYEQYF. The whole variable domain, remainder taken from reference TRBV13 and TRBJ2-7, is AAGVIQSPRHLIKEKRETATLKCYPIPRHDTVYWYQQGPGQDPQFLISFYEKMQSDKGSIPDRFSAQQFSDYHSELNMSSLELGDSALYFCASSRGGAGYEQYFGPGTRLTVT.